The clone carrying this TCR beta chain has a single count. The sample is drawn from a study of blood T cell repertoires in COVID-19. Study as a whole: Collection of acute and convalescent COVID-19 samples took place in the United States, Italy and Spain. In each case, the material was cDNA or gDNA derived from T cells, B-cell-depleted T cells, or PBMCs.

Deletions cut 4 bases from V and 3 bases from J, with 17 bases between. The CDR3 runs 15 residues. The germline CDR1 and CDR2 sequences are SGDLS and YYNGEE. Per the study methods: How many nucleated cells were present was estimated from reference gene primer amplification. TCRdb's table, derived via immunoSEQ multiplex PCR, lists solely in-frame clones and lacks some. V, J and clone size reflect that table, while D and trimming were determined from the DNA. The profile shows about 68,000 clones, 70% to 90% of them singletons. What was sequenced was peripheral blood. The source is a man over 45 with acute or convalescent COVID-19. The chain is built from TRBV9 and TRBJ2-7, with D perhaps matching TRBD1 (6 bases). The CDR3 reads CASSTLPRQDYEQYF. DNA for the CDR3: TGTGCCAGCAGCACCCTCCCGAGACAGGACTACGAGCAGTACTTC.